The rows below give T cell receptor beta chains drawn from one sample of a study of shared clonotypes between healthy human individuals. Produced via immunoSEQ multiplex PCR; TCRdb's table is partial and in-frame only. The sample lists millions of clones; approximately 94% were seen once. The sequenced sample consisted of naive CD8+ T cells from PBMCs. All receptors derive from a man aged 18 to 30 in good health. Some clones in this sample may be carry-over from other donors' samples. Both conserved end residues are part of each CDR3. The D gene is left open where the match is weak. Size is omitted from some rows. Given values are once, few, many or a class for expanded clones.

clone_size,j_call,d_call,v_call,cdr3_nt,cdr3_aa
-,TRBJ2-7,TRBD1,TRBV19,TGTGCCAGTAGCAGCCGGGACAGGGCCTACGAGCAGTACTTC,CASSSRDRAYEQYF
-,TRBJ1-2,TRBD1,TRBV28,TGTGCCAGCAGTTCGGGGGACAGGAACATCTATGGCTACACCTTC,CASSSGDRNIYGYTF
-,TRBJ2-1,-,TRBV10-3,TGTGCCATCAGTGGGGGAGGCGGAATCGGCAATGAGCAGTTCTTC,CAISGGGGIGNEQFF
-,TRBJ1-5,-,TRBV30,TGTGCCTGGAGTCGTCGGCGGGATCAGCCCCAGCATTTT,CAWSRRRDQPQHF
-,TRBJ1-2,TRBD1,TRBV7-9,TGTGCCAGCAGCTGGAAAAGGGGCTTCAGGGGGAACACCTTC,CASSWKRGFRGNTF
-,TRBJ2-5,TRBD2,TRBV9,TGTGCCAGCAGCCCCCCGGGGGGTGGGACCCAGTACTTC,CASSPPGGGTQYF
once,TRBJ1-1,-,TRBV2,TGTGCCAGCTTCCAAAACACTGAAGCTTTCTTT,CASFQNTEAFF
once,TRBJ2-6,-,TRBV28,TGTGCCAGCAGTGAAAGGCCGTCTGGGGCCAACGTCCTGACTTTC,CASSERPSGANVLTF
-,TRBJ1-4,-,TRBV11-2,TGTGCCAGCAGCCCTTACCGTAATGAAAAACTGTTTTTT,CASSPYRNEKLFF
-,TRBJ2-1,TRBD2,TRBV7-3,TGTGCCAGCCGATCTAGCGGGAGAACGTTCTTC,CASRSSGRTFF
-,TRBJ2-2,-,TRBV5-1,TGCGCCAGCAGCTTGGTGCGATCAACCACCGGGGAGCTGTTTTTT,CASSLVRSTTGELFF
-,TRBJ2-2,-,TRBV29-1,TGCAGCGTTGTCGGGTTTACGGAGGCCGCCGGCGGGGAGCTGTTTTTT,CSVVGFTEAAGGELFF
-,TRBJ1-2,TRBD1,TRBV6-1,TGTGCCAGCAGTGACAGGACAGGGAACTATGGCTACACCTTC,CASSDRTGNYGYTF
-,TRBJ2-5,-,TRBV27,TGTGCCAGCAGTTTAAGGAGTACACAAGAGACCCAGTACTTC,CASSLRSTQETQYF
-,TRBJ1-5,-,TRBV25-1,TGTGCCAGCAGTGATGGGGGGTTCAATCAGCCCCAGCATTTT,CASSDGGFNQPQHF
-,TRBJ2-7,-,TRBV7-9,TGTGCCAGCAGCACCGCCGGGAACTTGGGCGAGCAGTACTTC,CASSTAGNLGEQYF
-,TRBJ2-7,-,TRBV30,TGTGCCTGGAGTGCGACCTATAACAGGGTTCCCTACGAGCAGTACTTC,CAWSATYNRVPYEQYF
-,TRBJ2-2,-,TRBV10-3,TGTGCCATCAGTGAGCCCCACGAGCGGAACACCGGGGAGCTGTTTTTT,CAISEPHERNTGELFF
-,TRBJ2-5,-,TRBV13,TGTGCCAGCAGCTGGGCCGAAGGAGTGACCCAGTACTTC,CASSWAEGVTQYF
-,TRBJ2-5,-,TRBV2,TGTGCCAGCAGTGATAAGGACTACTCGGAGACCCAGTACTTC,CASSDKDYSETQYF
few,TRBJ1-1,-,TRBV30,TGTGCCTGGAGTCGGATTCGCGGCACTGAAGCTTTCTTT,CAWSRIRGTEAFF
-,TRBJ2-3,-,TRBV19,TGTGCCAGTACTGGGGCCCCAGATACGCAGTATTTT,CASTGAPDTQYF
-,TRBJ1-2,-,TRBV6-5,TGTGCCAGCAGCACCACGACAGAAACTAACTATGGCTACACCTTC,CASSTTTETNYGYTF
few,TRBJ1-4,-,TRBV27,TGTGCCAGCAGGGCCGGGTTCCCTAATGAAAAACTGTTTTTT,CASRAGFPNEKLFF
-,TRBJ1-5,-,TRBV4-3,TGCGCCAGCAGCCAAGATGACCGGAGCAATCAGCCCCAGCATTTT,CASSQDDRSNQPQHF
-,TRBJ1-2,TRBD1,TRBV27,TGTGCCAGCAGTCCAACGTGGACGTTAAACGACAGGGGATCTTCTGATGGCTACACCTTC,CASSPTWTLNDRGSSDGYTF
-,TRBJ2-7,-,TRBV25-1,TGTGCCAGCAGTGACAGGGGCCCTCTCGAGCAGTACTTC,CASSDRGPLEQYF
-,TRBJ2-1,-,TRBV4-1,TGCGCCAGCAGCCAAGAGGGGCTCCCAGGGTACAATGAGCAGTTCTTC,CASSQEGLPGYNEQFF
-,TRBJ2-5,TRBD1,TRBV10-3,TGTGCCATCAGTGAGCGGGACAGCCAAGAGACCCAGTACTTC,CAISERDSQETQYF
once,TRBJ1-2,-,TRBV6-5,TGTGCCAGCAGTTATAGTGGGGGGATGAACTATGGCTACACCTTC,CASSYSGGMNYGYTF
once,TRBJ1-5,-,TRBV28,TGTGCCAGCAGTTTTCGGGGGGCTACCTCCAGCAATCAGCCCCAGCATTTT,CASSFRGATSSNQPQHF
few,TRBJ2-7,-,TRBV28,TGTGCCAGCAGTTTTTCGGCTGCCGAGCAGTACTTC,CASSFSAAEQYF